This TCR beta chain was captured in a study of blood T cell repertoires in COVID-19. Background on the study: Italy, Spain and the United States were the sources of the convalescent and acute COVID-19 samples. Sources were T cells, B-cell-depleted T cells, or PBMCs; the material itself was cDNA or gDNA.

Authors' data handling: Amplifying reference gene primers gave estimates of nucleated cell counts. Produced via immunoSEQ multiplex PCR; TCRdb's table is partial and in-frame only. V and J calls and clone size are copied from that table; D and trimming were computed from the DNA. The sample has 150,000 to 200,000 clones, approximately 83% seen once. Per germline, CDR1 KGHSH and CDR2 LQKENI. The CDR3 covers 15 residues. V gave up 6 bases and J gave up 0 bases, with 12 bases separating them. The chain recombines TRBV18 with TRBJ1-3; no reliable D call. Sequencing was carried out using PBMCs or T cells enriched from blood (not recorded which). The TCR comes from a woman aged 55-69 years who had recovered from COVID-19. DNA for the CDR3: TGTGCCAGCTCCCCCCAGCGACGCTCTGGAAACACCATATATTTT. Amino acid sequence: CASSPQRRSGNTIYF.